This TCR beta chain stems from a study of cytomegalovirus exposure and HLA in healthy donors. 13 Jbeta primers and 60 Vbeta primers were used for the PCR. TCRdb keeps only in-frame clones here, not all; method: immunoSEQ multiplex PCR. The table includes more than 65,000 clones, roughly three quarters detected once. Trimming took 0 bases from V and 8 from J, leaving 13 bases between them. The CDR3 covers 15 residues. CDR1 MNHEY and CDR2 SVGAGI come from the germline V gene. The sequence was collected from a middle-aged man in good health and CMV-seronegative. The chain carries TRBV6-5 and TRBJ1-4; possibly TRBD1 for D (5 bases). Sample: PBMCs. Here the CDR3 reads CASSYSAGVGEKLFF. The CDR3 nucleotides are TGTGCCAGCAGTTACTCGGCGGGGGTAGGGGAAAAACTGTTTTTT.